Listed here are 29 T cell receptor beta chains from one sample, sequenced in a study of blood T cell repertoires in COVID-19. Sequencing used immunoSEQ multiplex PCR; TCRdb keeps in-frame clones, though not all of them. Of 200,000 to 250,000 clones in the sample, less than 85% were seen once. Source material: peripheral blood. Source of these receptors: a woman aged 80 or over with acute or convalescent COVID-19.

The chain uses TRBV4-1 and TRBJ1-2; TRBD1 agrees at 9 bases. Germline CDR1 MGHRA, CDR2 YSYEKL. The J segment lost 7 bases and the V segment lost 1 base, leaving 4 bases of the junction unmatched. CDR3 length equals 14 residues. CDR3 nucleotides: TGCGCCAGCAGCCAAGCACAGGGGGCAGGTGGCTACACCTTC. Protein product: CASSQAQGAGGYTF.

In its sample, this clone was seen a few times. J is TRBJ1-5 and V is TRBV19; possibly TRBD1 for D (5 bases). The CDR3 is 17 residues long. Germline V lookup: CDR1 LNHDA, CDR2 SQIVND (reference sequence). V was shortened by 3 bases and J by 6 bases, with 21 bases between the two germline ends. Here the CDR3 reads CASSIRQLNQYSQPQHF. The CDR3 DNA reads as TGTGCCAGTAGTATTAGACAGCTGAACCAATACAGTCAGCCCCAGCATTTT.

This sequence joins TRBV28 and TRBJ1-2; D ambiguous. CDR1 and CDR2 from the germline V gene are MDHEN and SYDVKM. The CDR3 runs to 14 residues. Trimming removed 8 bases at V and 3 bases at J, with 16 bases between. CDR3 loop: CASGLGQEDYGYTF. CDR3 DNA sequence: TGTGCCAGCGGACTAGGGCAGGAGGACTATGGCTACACCTTC.

This rearrangement joins TRBV28 to TRBJ1-2; D gene ambiguous. CDR3 size: 14 residues. The V and J ends lost 2 bases and 6 bases respectively, with 13 bases between them. The V gene's germline CDR1 is MDHEN and CDR2 SYDVKM. The CDR3 nucleotides read TGTGCCAGCAGTTTACCCGGGGTAAAGGATGGCTACACCTTC. Translation gives CASSLPGVKDGYTF.

This clone occurred once. The chain uses TRBV7-2 and TRBJ1-4; D unresolved. The length of the CDR3 is 14 residues. The V end lost 4 bases, the J end lost 8 bases, and 14 bases lay between the germline ends. Germline V gene sequence: CDR1 SGHTA, CDR2 FQGNSA. CDR3 residues: CASSSSGTAEKLFF. The CDR3 nucleotides are TGTGCCAGCAGCTCATCGGGAACGGCCGAAAAACTGTTTTTT.

The chain recombines TRBV5-1 with TRBJ1-5; D is possibly TRBD1 (5 bases). V gave up 7 bases and J gave up 0 bases, with 17 bases separating them. CDR1 is SGHRS and CDR2 is YFSETQ in the germline V gene. The CDR3 is 16 amino acids. CDR3 protein: CASGKNRKHSNQPQHF. As DNA, the CDR3 is TGCGCCAGCGGTAAGAACAGGAAACATAGCAATCAGCCCCAGCATTTT.

V usage is TRBV19 and J usage is TRBJ1-1; a weak D match, TRBD1 (5 bases). The CDR3 length is 13 residues. The V end was cut by 5 bases, the J end by 3 bases, with 10 bases between. In germline, CDR1 is LNHDA, CDR2 SQIVND (reference sequence). CDR3 residues: CASSVQAYTEAFF. The DNA of the CDR3 is TGTGCCAGTAGTGTACAGGCGTACACTGAAGCTTTCTTT.

V usage is TRBV5-1 and J usage is TRBJ2-5, with 14 bases matching TRBD2. This CDR3 has 16 amino acids. Trimming at V came to 3 bases and at J to 4 bases, leaving 5 bases not matched to a gene. In germline, CDR1 is SGHRS, CDR2 YFSETQ. CDR3: CASSWGGTSGGETQYF. The CDR3 bases are TGCGCCAGCAGCTGGGGAGGGACTAGCGGGGGAGAGACCCAGTACTTC.

The V gene is TRBV18, the J gene TRBJ1-4; tentative D call: TRBD1 (6 bases). CDR3 length: 16 residues. The germline V and J ends were trimmed by 4 bases and 0 bases, with 12 bases remaining between them. Germline V gives CDR1 KGHSH, CDR2 LQKENI. CDR3 protein: CASSRLTGATNEKLFF. CDR3 sequence (DNA): TGTGCCAGCTCACGCTTGACAGGCGCAACTAATGAAAAACTGTTTTTT. Full variable domain (outside the CDR3, taken from reference TRBV18 and TRBJ1-4): NAGVMQNPRHLVRRRGQEARLRCSPMKGHSHVYWYRQLPEEGLKFMVYLQKENIIDESGMPKERFSAEFPKEGPSILRIQQVVRGDSAAYFCASSRLTGATNEKLFFGSGTQLSVL.

This clone was found a few times. The rearrangement uses TRBV27 and TRBJ1-2; tentatively, D is TRBD1 (5 bases). The CDR3 is 13 amino acids. The germline gives CDR1 MNHEY, CDR2 SMNVEV (reference sequence). V shed 6 bases and J shed 8 bases, with 16 bases lying between them. The CDR3 protein is CASSQGPWGGYTF. The CDR3 nucleotides are TGTGCCAGCAGCCAGGGCCCCTGGGGAGGCTACACCTTC.

This rearrangement joins TRBV5-1 to TRBJ1-1; D perhaps matches TRBD1 (5 bases). V lost 6 bases and J 1 base, leaving 13 bases between the germline ends. The CDR3 consists of 14 residues. CDR1 is SGHRS and CDR2 is YFSETQ in the germline V gene. The CDR3: CASMEGPTNTEAFF. The CDR3, as DNA: TGCGCCAGCATGGAGGGACCGACGAACACTGAAGCTTTCTTT.

The chain uses TRBV7-8 and TRBJ1-6; TRBD1 matches at 7 bases. The CDR3 loop spans 14 amino acids. The V gene end was trimmed by 4 bases and the J gene end by 8 bases; junction bases not matched to a gene: 5. Germline V CDR1 and CDR2: SGHVS, FQNEAQ. The CDR3 loop reads CASSSRQGYSPLHF. DNA for the CDR3: TGTGCCAGCAGCTCCAGACAGGGATATTCACCCCTCCACTTT. The entire variable domain, with the rest obtained from reference TRBV7-8 and TRBJ1-6, is as follows: GAGVSQSPRYKVAKRGQDVALRCDPISGHVSLFWYQQALGQGPEFLTYFQNEAQLDKSGLPSDRFFAERPEGSVSTLKIQRTQQEDSAVYLCASSSRQGYSPLHFGNGTRLTVT.

The rearrangement joins TRBV28 to TRBJ1-6, with D hard to call. The V gene lost 7 bases and the J gene lost 7 bases, with 11 bases spanning the gap. The CDR3 sequence is 13 residues long. The germline CDR1 and CDR2 sequences are MDHEN and SYDVKM. CDR3 sequence reads: CASKAVWNSPLHF. CDR3 in DNA: TGTGCCAGCAAAGCCGTATGGAATTCACCCCTCCACTTT.

CDR3 loop: CASTGGGWRYEQYF. The CDR3 nucleotides are TGTGCCAGCACTGGGGGGGGGTGGCGGTACGAGCAGTACTTC. This rearrangement joins TRBV2 to TRBJ2-7, with TRBD2 matching 7 bases. CDR3 length: 14 amino acids. Per germline, CDR1 SNHLY and CDR2 FYNNEI. V lost 7 bases and J lost 4; bases outside the gene matches: 10.

This sequence joins TRBV6-5 and TRBJ1-2; no clear D. V lost 5 bases to trimming and J lost 5 bases, with 15 bases between them. The CDR3 length is 14 residues. Germline V gene data show CDR1 as MNHEY and CDR2 as SVGAGI. CDR3 sequence: CASSPESGFYGYTF. In nucleotides, the CDR3 is TGTGCCAGCAGTCCCGAGAGCGGGTTTTATGGCTACACCTTC.

The chain links TRBV2 to TRBJ2-2; 9 nucleotides agree with TRBD1. This CDR3 region has 15 residues. From germline, CDR1 is SNHLY and CDR2 FYNNEI. With 6 bases clipped from V and 6 bases from J, the junction kept 8 bases outside the gene matches. The CDR3 DNA is TGTGCCAGCAGCGTGGGACAGGGAGGAGCCGGGGAGCTGTTTTTT. It specifies CASSVGQGGAGELFF. The whole variable domain, remainder taken from reference TRBV2 and TRBJ2-2, is EPEVTQTPSHQVTQMGQEVILRCVPISNHLYFYWYRQILGQKVEFLVSFYNNEISEKSEIFDDQFSVERPDGSNFTLKIRSTKLEDSAMYFCASSVGQGGAGELFFGEGSRLTVL.

In this sample, this clone turned up a few times. This sequence joins TRBV2 and TRBJ1-1; weak D call: TRBD1 (5 bases). V was cut by 4 bases and J by 11 bases, with 14 bases left in between. The CDR3 extends over 12 amino acids. Germline CDR1 reads SNHLY; CDR2 reads FYNNEI. CDR3 DNA sequence: TGTGCCAGCAGTGGGCAGGGTCAACCTGCTTTCTTT. This sequence encodes CASSGQGQPAFF. Filled out from reference TRBV2 and TRBJ1-1, the complete variable domain reads EPEVTQTPSHQVTQMGQEVILRCVPISNHLYFYWYRQILGQKVEFLVSFYNNEISEKSEIFDDQFSVERPDGSNFTLKIRSTKLEDSAMYFCASSGQGQPAFFGQGTRLTVV.

This sequence joins TRBV3-1 (or the pseudogene TRBV3-2) and TRBJ1-1; a possible D gene is TRBD1 (5 bases). Germline CDR1 LGHDT, CDR2 YNNKEL (reference sequence). V was shortened by 6 bases and J by 5 bases, with 16 bases between the two germline ends. The CDR3 consists of 14 residues. CDR3 bases: TGTGCCAGCAGTCGTGAGGCAGGGCTGACTGAAGCTTTCTTT. This encodes CASSREAGLTEAFF.

V gene TRBV3-1 (or the pseudogene TRBV3-2) combines with J gene TRBJ2-7; 12 bases are a match to TRBD2. This CDR3 spans 19 amino acids. The germline CDR1 and CDR2 sequences are LGHDT and YNNKEL (reference sequence). V was pared by 5 bases and J by 1 base, with 15 bases of the junction left unmatched. This CDR3 reads CASSSRLAGAKLRSYEQYF. DNA of the CDR3: TGTGCCAGCAGCTCCCGACTAGCGGGGGCCAAACTAAGATCCTACGAGCAGTACTTC.

V is TRBV4-3 and J is TRBJ2-2, with 7 bases aligning to TRBD1. Germline CDR1 is LGHNA and CDR2 is YSLEER. V gave up 0 bases and J gave up 7 bases; unmatched junction bases: 8. This CDR3 comprises 16 residues. CDR3 DNA sequence: TGCGCCAGCAGCCAAGACCCGACAGGGATTGGCGGGGAGCTGTTTTTT. Protein: CASSQDPTGIGGELFF.

The chain employs TRBV24-1 and TRBJ2-3; a weak D match, TRBD2 (6 bases). This CDR3 comprises 15 residues. The V end lost 2 bases, the J end lost 1 base, and 9 bases lay between the germline ends. Germline CDR1 reads KGHDR; CDR2 reads SFDVKD. For the CDR3, the DNA is TGTGCCACCAGTGATTCTCGCGGGGGCACAGATACGCAGTATTTT. Translating it yields CATSDSRGGTDTQYF.

This chain uses TRBV4-2 with TRBJ1-5; D gene unclear. Germline lookup yields CDR1 LGHNA and CDR2 YNFKEQ. The CDR3 runs 14 residues. V was trimmed by 0 bases and J by 1 base, leaving 4 bases between them. The CDR3 loop reads CASSQDLSNQPQHF. DNA of the CDR3: TGTGCCAGCAGCCAAGACTTGAGCAATCAGCCCCAGCATTTT.

This clone was seen only once. The CDR3 here is CASSLNQGAHEQYF. For the CDR3, the DNA is TGTGCCAGCAGCTTAAACCAGGGGGCCCACGAGCAGTACTTC. The chain recombines TRBV7-8 with TRBJ2-7, with 8 bases lining up with TRBD1. This CDR3 is 14 amino acids long. Germline lookup yields CDR1 SGHVS and CDR2 FQNEAQ. V lost 2 bases and J lost 5; bases outside the gene matches: 5.

The chain uses TRBV7-2 and TRBJ2-3; possibly TRBD1 for D (6 bases). Germline CDR1 and CDR2: SGHTA and FQGNSA. V lost 2 bases and J lost 3, with 12 bases in between. CDR3 length: 15 residues. The CDR3: CASSLQGPRTDTQYF. The CDR3 bases are TGTGCCAGCAGCTTACAGGGGCCCCGAACAGATACGCAGTATTTT. The variable domain in full, with the rest retrieved from reference TRBV7-2 and TRBJ2-3, is GAGVSQSPSNKVTEKGKDVELRCDPISGHTALYWYRQSLGQGLEFLIYFQGNSAPDKSGLPSDRFSAERTGGSVSTLTIQRTQQEDSAVYLCASSLQGPRTDTQYFGPGTRLTVL.

This CDR3 is CASSPQGKEAFF. CDR3 sequence (DNA): TGTGCCAGCTCCCCCCAGGGAAAGGAAGCTTTCTTT. The chain couples TRBV18 to TRBJ1-1, with D possibly TRBD1 on 5 matching bases. V was cut by 6 bases and J by 8 bases, with 13 bases left in between. Germline-derived CDR1 and CDR2 are KGHSH and LQKENI. The CDR3 is 12 amino acids.

This chain links TRBV7-8 with TRBJ2-7; D unresolved. There are 14 residues in the CDR3. CDR1 is SGHVS and CDR2 is FQNEAQ in the germline V gene. V lost 7 bases and J 4 bases, leaving 17 bases between the germline ends. CDR3 sequence: CASKAQPTGYEQYF. As DNA, the CDR3 is TGTGCCAGCAAGGCCCAACCCACCGGGTACGAGCAGTACTTC. Complete variable domain (other parts from reference TRBV7-8 and TRBJ2-7): GAGVSQSPRYKVAKRGQDVALRCDPISGHVSLFWYQQALGQGPEFLTYFQNEAQLDKSGLPSDRFFAERPEGSVSTLKIQRTQQEDSAVYLCASKAQPTGYEQYFGPGTRLTVT.

The count of this clone is one. V and J are TRBV29-1 and TRBJ2-3; D unresolved. Germline loops: CDR1 SQVTM, CDR2 ANQGSEA. Trimming stripped 3 bases from V and 3 bases from J, with 7 bases between. The CDR3 extends over 12 amino acids. The CDR3 reads CSVERLTDTQYF. The CDR3 coding sequence is TGCAGCGTTGAGCGGTTGACAGATACGCAGTATTTT.

The gene calls are TRBV27 and TRBJ2-7; the D is unclear. Trimming took 5 bases from V and 3 from J, leaving 11 bases between them. The CDR3 is made up of 13 amino acids. The germline V gene encodes CDR1 MNHEY and CDR2 SMNVEV (reference sequence). The CDR3 DNA follows: TGTGCCAGCAGTCGCCCTGGCGGCTACGAGCAGTACTTC. It codes for CASSRPGGYEQYF.

V gene TRBV11-3 combines with J gene TRBJ2-1; D remains ambiguous. V lost 2 bases to trimming and J lost 6 bases, with 11 bases between them. The CDR3 covers 14 residues. The germline gives CDR1 SGHNT, CDR2 YENEEA. The CDR3: CASSLPPSFNEQFF. CDR3 in DNA: TGTGCCAGCAGCTTACCCCCCAGTTTCAATGAGCAGTTCTTC.